A selection of T cell receptor beta chains follows, all from one sample in a study of CXCR3-negative and CXCR3-positive naive CD8 T cells. Following a re-call of the 5' RACE reads, TCRdb has one entry per CDR3 protein and lacks DNA. In total, the table holds fewer than 55,000 distinct CDR3 sequences. Specimen: naive CXCR3- CD8+ T cells from blood. These TCRs come from a human donor in good health. Some clones in this sample may be carry-over from other donors' samples. Each CDR3 is given with its conserved first and last residue. A clone size is listed for some rows: how often the clone was seen (once, few, many), or a class if it is expanded.

J gene: TRBJ2-7
V gene: TRBV4-1
clone size: NA
CDR3 protein: CASSQDTGLPPTYEQYF

J gene: TRBJ2-3
V gene: TRBV29-1
clone size: NA
CDR3 protein: CSVETSTDTQYF

J gene: TRBJ2-1
V gene: TRBV12-3/TRBV12-4
clone size: NA
CDR3 protein: CASSIGTVNEQFF

J gene: TRBJ2-5
V gene: TRBV2
clone size: NA
CDR3 protein: CASTGGAPHLQETQYF

J gene: TRBJ2-1
V gene: TRBV6-2/TRBV6-3
clone size: NA
CDR3 protein: CASSEETSAYNEQFF

J gene: TRBJ2-7
V gene: TRBV29-1
clone size: NA
CDR3 protein: CSVETPGSSRAYEQYF

J gene: TRBJ2-7
V gene: TRBV29-1
clone size: NA
CDR3 protein: CSVLAPQTGLQYEQYF

J gene: TRBJ2-7
V gene: TRBV28
clone size: NA
CDR3 protein: CASSFGTGASSYEQYF

J gene: TRBJ1-1
V gene: TRBV15
clone size: NA
CDR3 protein: CATSRGLGQGRTEAFF

J gene: TRBJ2-3
V gene: TRBV28
clone size: NA
CDR3 protein: CASSPGLGFGGQYF

J gene: TRBJ1-1
V gene: TRBV4-2
clone size: NA
CDR3 protein: CASSQDTTGGKNTEAFF

J gene: TRBJ2-1
V gene: TRBV29-1
clone size: NA
CDR3 protein: CSVEDHEETGGNEQFF

J gene: TRBJ1-2
V gene: TRBV28
clone size: NA
CDR3 protein: CASNDPGAPGRIYGGYTF

J gene: TRBJ2-7
V gene: TRBV9
clone size: NA
CDR3 protein: CASSVGETGYEQYF

J gene: TRBJ1-5
V gene: TRBV6-6
clone size: NA
CDR3 protein: CASSHSGGDSGQPQHF

J gene: TRBJ2-7
V gene: TRBV12-3/TRBV12-4
clone size: NA
CDR3 protein: CASSFGASAYEQYF

J gene: TRBJ2-1
V gene: TRBV5-1
clone size: NA
CDR3 protein: CASSLASGSDEQFF

J gene: TRBJ2-6
V gene: TRBV29-1
clone size: NA
CDR3 protein: CSVENRGPGANVLTF

J gene: TRBJ2-5
V gene: TRBV4-3
clone size: NA
CDR3 protein: CASSQSRAEETQYF

J gene: TRBJ2-7
V gene: TRBV28
clone size: NA
CDR3 protein: CASSFTGGTFGEQYF

J gene: TRBJ2-2
V gene: TRBV2
clone size: NA
CDR3 protein: CASSGRGYTGELFF

J gene: TRBJ2-7
V gene: TRBV2
clone size: NA
CDR3 protein: CASEDRGGYEQYF

J gene: TRBJ1-1
V gene: TRBV29-1
clone size: NA
CDR3 protein: CSVDRDPEGSTEAFF

J gene: TRBJ2-3
V gene: TRBV7-6
clone size: NA
CDR3 protein: CASSLGGGQTDTQYF

J gene: TRBJ2-1
V gene: TRBV11-3
clone size: medium-sized
CDR3 protein: CASSSTSTSGRKEQFF

J gene: TRBJ1-1
V gene: TRBV20-1
clone size: medium-sized
CDR3 protein: CSARTGVIEAFF

J gene: TRBJ2-2
V gene: TRBV4-1
clone size: NA
CDR3 protein: CASSQDGTGEPGELFF

J gene: TRBJ1-6
V gene: TRBV28
clone size: NA
CDR3 protein: CASGLWTNNSPLHF

J gene: TRBJ2-7
V gene: TRBV27
clone size: NA
CDR3 protein: CASSFGADNYEQYF

J gene: TRBJ1-1
V gene: TRBV15
clone size: NA
CDR3 protein: CATSREDRNTEAFF

J gene: TRBJ2-7
V gene: TRBV20-1
clone size: NA
CDR3 protein: CSARGQAYEQYF

J gene: TRBJ2-2
V gene: TRBV18
clone size: NA
CDR3 protein: CASSSSGTGTGELFF

J gene: TRBJ1-6
V gene: TRBV2
clone size: NA
CDR3 protein: CASTEEGPSSYNSPLHF

J gene: TRBJ2-2
V gene: TRBV5-4
clone size: NA
CDR3 protein: CASSGQAGELFF

J gene: TRBJ2-1
V gene: TRBV6-6
clone size: NA
CDR3 protein: CASSPSGGAGNEQFF

J gene: TRBJ2-1
V gene: TRBV7-3
clone size: NA
CDR3 protein: CASASQGDEQFF

J gene: TRBJ2-5
V gene: TRBV29-1
clone size: NA
CDR3 protein: CSVPETEETQYF

J gene: TRBJ2-5
V gene: TRBV28
clone size: NA
CDR3 protein: CASSFPKSRGGETQYF

J gene: TRBJ2-1
V gene: TRBV12-3/TRBV12-4
clone size: NA
CDR3 protein: CASSLMGLVDNEQFF

J gene: TRBJ2-7
V gene: TRBV20-1
clone size: NA
CDR3 protein: CSARVRKGYEQYF

J gene: TRBJ2-7
V gene: TRBV4-3
clone size: NA
CDR3 protein: CASSHYTGGGYEQYF

J gene: TRBJ2-5
V gene: TRBV29-1
clone size: NA
CDR3 protein: CSVVAPPLTYQETQYF

J gene: TRBJ2-3
V gene: TRBV29-1
clone size: NA
CDR3 protein: CSVGGTGTTDTQYF

J gene: TRBJ2-7
V gene: TRBV5-1
clone size: NA
CDR3 protein: CASSLDARTSRSYEQYF

J gene: TRBJ1-1
V gene: TRBV6-5
clone size: NA
CDR3 protein: CASSYNAPTGGKNTEAFF

J gene: TRBJ2-7
V gene: TRBV15
clone size: NA
CDR3 protein: CATTTGTSAYEQYF

J gene: TRBJ2-5
V gene: TRBV20-1
clone size: NA
CDR3 protein: CSARVGQQQETQYF

J gene: TRBJ1-5
V gene: TRBV12-3/TRBV12-4
clone size: NA
CDR3 protein: CASSLGGTGSGQPQHF

J gene: TRBJ2-7
V gene: TRBV5-4
clone size: NA
CDR3 protein: CASSLQARPIYEQYF

J gene: TRBJ2-5
V gene: TRBV7-3
clone size: NA
CDR3 protein: CASSLNGAEGFETQYF

J gene: TRBJ2-7
V gene: TRBV2
clone size: NA
CDR3 protein: CASREANSYEQYF

J gene: TRBJ2-5
V gene: TRBV9
clone size: NA
CDR3 protein: CASSVSWTETQYF

J gene: TRBJ2-4
V gene: TRBV28
clone size: NA
CDR3 protein: CASSPRQGGDKNIQYF

J gene: TRBJ1-2
V gene: TRBV29-1
clone size: NA
CDR3 protein: CSVHRGAYGYTF

J gene: TRBJ2-1
V gene: TRBV20-1
clone size: NA
CDR3 protein: CSASAGLAGGSSYNEQFF

J gene: TRBJ2-7
V gene: TRBV21-1
clone size: medium-sized
CDR3 protein: CASRGGGQYYEQYF

J gene: TRBJ2-3
V gene: TRBV28
clone size: medium-sized
CDR3 protein: CASSLSHTTDTQYF

J gene: TRBJ2-7
V gene: TRBV4-1
clone size: NA
CDR3 protein: CASSQRWDSSYEQYF

J gene: TRBJ2-3
V gene: TRBV9
clone size: NA
CDR3 protein: CASSGTSGSADTQYF